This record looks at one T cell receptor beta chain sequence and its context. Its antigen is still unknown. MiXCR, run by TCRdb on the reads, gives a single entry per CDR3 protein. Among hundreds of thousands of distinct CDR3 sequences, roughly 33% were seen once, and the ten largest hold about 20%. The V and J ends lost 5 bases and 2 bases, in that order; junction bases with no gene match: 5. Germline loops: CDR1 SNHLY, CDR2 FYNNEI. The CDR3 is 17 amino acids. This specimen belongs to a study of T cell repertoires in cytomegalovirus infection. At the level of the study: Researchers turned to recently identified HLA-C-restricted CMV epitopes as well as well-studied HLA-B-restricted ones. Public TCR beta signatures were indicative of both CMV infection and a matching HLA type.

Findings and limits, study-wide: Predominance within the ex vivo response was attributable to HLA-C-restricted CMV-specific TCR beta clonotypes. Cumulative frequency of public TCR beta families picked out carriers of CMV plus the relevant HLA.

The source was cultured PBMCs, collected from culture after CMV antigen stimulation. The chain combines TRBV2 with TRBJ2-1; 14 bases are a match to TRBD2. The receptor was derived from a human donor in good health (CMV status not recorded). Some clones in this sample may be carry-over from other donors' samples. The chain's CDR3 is CASSTGTSGSPYNEQFF. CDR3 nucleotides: TGTGCCAGCAGTACCGGGACTAGCGGGAGCCCCTACAATGAGCAGTTCTTC. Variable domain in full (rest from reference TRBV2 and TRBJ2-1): EPEVTQTPSHQVTQMGQEVILRCVPISNHLYFYWYRQILGQKVEFLVSFYNNEISEKSEIFDDQFSVERPDGSNFTLKIRSTKLEDSAMYFCASSTGTSGSPYNEQFFGPGTRLTVL.